The 17 T cell receptor beta chains below come from one sample, sequenced in a study of blood T cell repertoires in COVID-19. The table came from immunoSEQ multiplex PCR; TCRdb's copy has only in-frame clones and leaves some out. The sample consists of tens of thousands of clones, around nine tenths of them appearing once. The sample comprised peripheral blood. Receptors originate from a man in his fifties or sixties with acute or convalescent COVID-19.

The chain joins TRBV9 to TRBJ2-3, with 7 nucleotides matching TRBD2. The junction had 9 bases not matched to a gene; V was cut back by 2 bases and J by 0 bases. The CDR3 has 17 residues. The V gene's germline CDR1 is SGDLS and CDR2 YYNGEE. The CDR3 loop is CASSVNPGLTSTDTQYF. The DNA of the CDR3 is TGTGCCAGCAGCGTTAATCCGGGACTAACTAGCACAGATACGCAGTATTTT.

The gene calls are TRBV19 and TRBJ1-2, with TRBD1 as a possible D gene (5 bases). The CDR3 length is 15 residues. The V end lost 7 bases, the J end lost 0 bases, and 15 bases lay between the germline ends. Germline CDR1 is LNHDA and CDR2 is SQIVND (reference sequence). CDR3 DNA: TGTGCCAGTAATCAGGGACTGTATCCTAACTATGGCTACACCTTC. Translated, it gives CASNQGLYPNYGYTF.

V gene TRBV19 combines with J gene TRBJ2-1; D not resolved. Trimming took 5 bases from V and 0 from J, leaving 11 bases between them. CDR3 length: 15 amino acids. Germline V gene data show CDR1 as LNHDA and CDR2 as SQIVND (reference sequence). In nucleotides, the CDR3 is TGTGCCAGTAGTCTCGACCGGAGCTCCTACAATGAGCAGTTCTTC. Protein product: CASSLDRSSYNEQFF.

The gene calls are TRBV5-6 and TRBJ2-1, with 8 bases matching TRBD2. This CDR3 is 15 amino acids long. Germline assignment: CDR1 SGHDT and CDR2 YYEEEE. J was trimmed by 9 bases and V by 2 bases; bases with no gene match: 10. The CDR3 protein is CASSLGVAGYIEQFF. DNA for the CDR3: TGTGCCAGCAGCTTAGGCGTAGCGGGATATATTGAGCAGTTCTTC. Filled out from reference TRBV5-6 and TRBJ2-1, the complete variable domain reads DAGVTQSPTHLIKTRGQQVTLRCSPKSGHDTVSWYQQALGQGPQFIFQYYEEEERQRGNFPDRFSGHQFPNYSSELNVNALLLGDSALYLCASSLGVAGYIEQFFGPGTRLTVL.

The chain is built from TRBV28 and TRBJ2-7, with D possibly being TRBD1 (5 bases). CDR3 length: 11 residues. With 3 bases removed from V and 8 bases from J, the gap between germline ends came to 8 bases. Germline V gives CDR1 MDHEN, CDR2 SYDVKM. As DNA, the CDR3 is TGTGCCAGCAGTTTTACAGGACAGCAGTACTTC. Its translation is CASSFTGQQYF.

V is TRBV11-2 and J is TRBJ2-4; 8 nucleotides agree with TRBD1. Trimming at V came to 3 bases and at J to 9 bases, leaving 13 bases not matched to a gene. The CDR3 spans 16 residues. Germline V CDR1 and CDR2: SGHAT, FQNNGV. The CDR3 coding sequence is TGTGCCAGCAGCTTCAGGACAGGGACCCTCTCGGGCATTCAGTACTTC. This encodes CASSFRTGTLSGIQYF.

This sequence joins TRBV11-3 and TRBJ2-7; D is ambiguous. From germline, CDR1 is SGHNT and CDR2 YENEEA. Trimming shortened V by 1 base and J by 7 bases, and 11 bases separated the two germline ends. The CDR3 contains 13 residues. This CDR3 reads CASSLGYMREQYF. Written as DNA, the CDR3 is TGTGCCAGCAGCTTAGGCTATATGCGGGAGCAGTACTTC.

This clone was picked up a small number of times. DNA for the CDR3: TGTGCCAGCAGCTTAGAGCTTGTGAGGTTGGGCACTGAAGCTTTCTTT. Its protein is CASSLELVRLGTEAFF. J is TRBJ1-1 and V is TRBV7-8, with D unresolved. V was trimmed by 1 base and J by 4 bases, leaving 16 bases between them. CDR1 is SGHVS, CDR2 FQNEAQ, per germline. CDR3 length equals 16 residues.

The chain has TRBV5-4 and TRBJ1-3; no firm D call. The V gene lost 7 bases and the J gene lost 2 bases, with 13 bases spanning the gap. This CDR3 region has 14 residues. Germline V gene data show CDR1 as SGHNT and CDR2 as YYREEE (reference sequence). CDR3 loop: CASGLWGAGNTIYF. CDR3 coding DNA: TGTGCCAGCGGGCTGTGGGGAGCTGGAAACACCATATATTTT.

The V gene is TRBV29-1, the J gene TRBJ1-1; D perhaps matches TRBD1 (5 bases). V lost 7 bases and J lost 5, with 11 bases in between. The length of the CDR3 is 11 residues. CDR1 is SQVTM, CDR2 ANQGSEA, per germline. CDR3 residues: CSAGEGTEAFF. The DNA for the CDR3 is TGCAGCGCTGGGGAGGGGACTGAAGCTTTCTTT.

The chain employs TRBV30 and TRBJ1-5; no clear D. The ends were cut back, 1 base at V and 5 bases at J, with 9 bases in the middle. From germline, CDR1 is GTSNPN and CDR2 SVGIG (reference sequence). The CDR3 totals 13 residues. CDR3 nucleotide sequence: TGTGCCTGGAGTGCCGGTATGTATCAGCCCCAGCATTTT. Residues: CAWSAGMYQPQHF. Variable domain in full (rest from reference TRBV30 and TRBJ1-5): SQTIHQWPATLVQPVGSPLSLECTVEGTSNPNLYWYRQAAGRGLQLLFYSVGIGQISSEVPQNLSASRPQDRQFILSSKKLLLSDSGFYLCAWSAGMYQPQHFGDGTRLSIL.

CDR3 protein: CAWSVRGRAFSYEQFF. The CDR3, as DNA: TGTGCCTGGAGTGTACGTGGGAGGGCCTTCTCCTATGAGCAGTTCTTC. This chain uses TRBV30 with TRBJ2-1; 7 bases are a match to TRBD2. Germline loops: CDR1 GTSNPN, CDR2 SVGIG (reference sequence). The CDR3 covers 16 residues. Germline trimming cut 0 bases from V and 8 bases from J; bases unmatched to any gene: 13.

The chain couples TRBV10-3 to TRBJ2-1; 9 bases map to TRBD2. Trimming cost V 2 bases and J 3 bases; bases outside gene matches: 2. The CDR3 extends over 15 amino acids. CDR1 and CDR2 from the germline V gene are ENHRY and SYGVKD. CDR3: CAISESGGNYNEQFF. CDR3 nucleotide sequence: TGTGCCATCAGTGAGAGCGGGGGGAACTACAATGAGCAGTTCTTC.

The CDR3 DNA is TGTGCCAGCAGCGACTCGGCTGGTGGCTACACCTTC. Translation gives CASSDSAGGYTF. This chain connects TRBV7-2 to TRBJ1-2, with D unclear. Trimming shortened V by 5 bases and J by 7 bases, and 11 bases separated the two germline ends. The V gene's germline CDR1 is SGHTA and CDR2 FQGNSA. The CDR3 totals 12 residues.

The chain couples TRBV30 to TRBJ2-3; D might be TRBD2 (6 bases). This CDR3 is built from 13 residues. The V gene's germline CDR1 is GTSNPN and CDR2 SVGIG (reference sequence). Between the trimmed V and J ends, which lost 1 base and 6 bases, there was a span of 11 bases. CDR3 DNA sequence: TGTGCCTGGAGTGGACACCGGGGGGATACGCAGTATTTT. Translated, it gives CAWSGHRGDTQYF.

The chain carries TRBV5-1 and TRBJ2-7; 8 nucleotides match TRBD1. J was trimmed by 4 bases and V by 5 bases; bases with no gene match: 26. The CDR3 has 20 residues. Germline V CDR1 and CDR2: SGHRS, YFSETQ. The CDR3 region is CASSTPPGQAAQISTYEQYF. CDR3 nucleotides: TGCGCCAGCAGTACTCCTCCGGGACAGGCGGCGCAAATTTCGACTTACGAGCAGTACTTC.

The chain couples TRBV6-5 to TRBJ2-3, with D possibly being TRBD1 (6 bases). CDR3 size: 14 residues. CDR1 and CDR2 from the germline V gene are MNHEY and SVGAGI. V was clipped by 2 bases and J by 3 bases, with 9 bases between them. CDR3 nucleotide sequence: TGTGCCAGCAGTTACAGGGGGTATACAGATACGCAGTATTTT. Its translation: CASSYRGYTDTQYF.